Each of the 28 T cell receptor beta chains below was sequenced from the same sample in a study of identical twins. TCRdb reprocessed the 5' RACE reads with MiXCR, giving one entry per CDR3 protein. Found here are some 790,000 distinct CDR3 sequences, about 20% of them singletons; the top ten hold around 13%. The same specimen was also included in a second study, on T cells expressing NK-cell markers.

The specimen sequenced was PBMCs. The receptors shown here come from a woman aged 18-35 years in good health.

The rearrangement links TRBV12-5 to TRBJ2-1; D tentatively fits TRBD1 or TRBD2 (6 bases each). This CDR3 is 15 amino acids long. Looked up from germline, CDR1 is LGHNT and CDR2 is FRNRAP. Deletions cut 3 bases from V and 5 bases from J, with 14 bases between. The CDR3 reads CASGLGWGADNEQFF. The CDR3 nucleotides read TGTGCTAGTGGTTTAGGTTGGGGGGCAGACAATGAGCAGTTCTTC. The entire variable domain, with the rest obtained from reference TRBV12-5 and TRBJ2-1, is as follows: DARVTQTPRHKVTEMGQEVTMRCQPILGHNTVFWYRQTMMQGLELLAYFRNRAPLDDSGMPKDRFSAEMPDATLATLKIQPSEPRDSAVYFCASGLGWGADNEQFFGPGTRLTVL.

In this sample, this clonotype turned up a few times. This chain uses TRBV29-1 with TRBJ2-2, with D possibly being TRBD1 or TRBD2 (5 bases each). There are 12 residues in the CDR3. Between the trimmed V and J ends, which lost 7 bases and 2 bases, there was a span of 8 bases. CDR1 and CDR2 from the germline V gene are SQVTM and ANQGSEA. CDR3 nucleotide sequence: TGCAGCGCGGGGCCAAACACCGGGGAGCTGTTTTTT. As protein: CSAGPNTGELFF.

This chain joins TRBV21-1 and TRBJ1-1; the table's D call, TRBD1, was not checked against the DNA. TRBV21-1 is recorded as a pseudogene. The CDR3 spans 16 residues. The CDR3 DNA sequence: TGTGCCAGCAGCAAAGCCGGGACAGCGATGAACACTGAAGCTTTCTTT. It yields the protein CASSKAGTAMNTEAFF.

The chain combines TRBV29-1 with TRBJ2-7, with a tentative D call TRBD2 (6 bases). Germline lookup yields CDR1 SQVTM and CDR2 ANQGSEA. The CDR3 consists of 14 residues. Between the trimmed V and J ends, which lost 8 bases and 4 bases, there was a span of 21 bases. The CDR3 DNA follows: TGCAGCATCAGTGGCGGAGGAGGAGGGTACGAGCAGTACTTC. It encodes CSISGGGGGYEQYF.

This clonotype has a handful of counts. The chain combines TRBV12-3 or TRBV12-4 with TRBJ1-1; the match to TRBD1 covers 7 bases. This CDR3 contains 12 residues. With 8 bases clipped from V and 4 bases from J, the junction kept 4 bases outside the gene matches. CDR3 loop: CASGSGGTEAFF. The DNA for the CDR3 is TGTGCCAGCGGCTCAGGGGGCACTGAAGCTTTCTTT.

The table lists this clonotype with a few counts. The rearrangement links TRBV29-1 to TRBJ2-7, with 8 bases lining up with TRBD1. J lost 4 bases, V lost 6 bases, and 8 bases had no gene match. CDR1 is SQVTM, CDR2 ANQGSEA, per germline. The CDR3 is 13 residues long. CDR3 in DNA: TGCAGCGTAGAGGGACAGGACCAATACGAGCAGTACTTC. Protein: CSVEGQDQYEQYF.

The CDR3 nucleotides are TGTGCCGGCCGACAGGGGGCCTACAATGAGCAGTTCTTC. Its translation is CAGRQGAYNEQFF. The chain links TRBV2 to TRBJ2-1, with TRBD1 matching over 9 bases. CDR1 is SNHLY and CDR2 is FYNNEI in the germline V gene. The CDR3 is made up of 13 amino acids. V shed 11 bases and J 2 bases; nucleotides not matched to a gene: 4.

In this sample, this clonotype turned up a few times. The chain carries TRBV6-5 and TRBJ2-3; D call uncertain. The V gene lost 4 bases and the J gene lost 5 bases, with 10 bases spanning the gap. The V gene's germline CDR1 is MNHEY and CDR2 SVGAGI. This CDR3 region has 13 residues. CDR3 in DNA: TGTGCCAGCAGTTCGGGCCCAGTAGATACGCAGTATTTT. Protein: CASSSGPVDTQYF.

This rearrangement joins TRBV11-2 to TRBJ2-7, with a possible D match to TRBD2 (6 bases). The germline V and J ends were trimmed by 1 base and 5 bases, with 9 bases remaining between them. CDR1 is SGHAT, CDR2 FQNNGV, per germline. The length of the CDR3 is 13 residues. The CDR3 DNA is TGTGCCAGCAGCTTAGCGGGAGTGGACGAGCAGTACTTC. It translates to CASSLAGVDEQYF.

The chain combines TRBV7-8 with TRBJ1-5; D is unclear. This CDR3 comprises 12 residues. The V end was cut by 5 bases, the J end by 7 bases, with 9 bases between. The germline gives CDR1 SGHVS, CDR2 FQNEAQ. The CDR3 region is CASSMQSQPQHF. The DNA for the CDR3 is TGTGCCAGCAGCATGCAGAGCCAGCCCCAGCATTTT.

This clonotype has only a few counts. The rearrangement joins TRBV25-1 to TRBJ1-1; no reliable D call. The CDR3 extends over 12 amino acids. Germline loops: CDR1 MGHDK, CDR2 SYGVNS. V lost 3 bases, J lost 3 bases, and 5 bases lay in between. The DNA for the CDR3 is TGTGCCAGCAGTGACAGGTACACTGAAGCTTTCTTT. It encodes CASSDRYTEAFF.

This clonotype has more than one count but fewer than ten. This sequence joins TRBV7-8 and TRBJ2-6; unclear D gene. Trimming cost V 6 bases and J 12 bases, with 15 bases left between them. The CDR3 has 13 residues. CDR1 is SGHVS and CDR2 is FQNEAQ in the germline V gene. The CDR3 DNA sequence: TGTGCCAGCAGAAGAACCTCGTATGGCGTCCTGACTTTC. Translation gives CASRRTSYGVLTF. Filled out from reference TRBV7-8 and TRBJ2-6, the complete variable domain reads GAGVSQSPRYKVAKRGQDVALRCDPISGHVSLFWYQQALGQGPEFLTYFQNEAQLDKSGLPSDRFFAERPEGSVSTLKIQRTQQEDSAVYLCASRRTSYGVLTFGAGSRLTVL.

This chain links TRBV10-3 with TRBJ2-3, with D possibly TRBD2 on 5 matching bases. The CDR3 is 17 amino acids. Germline CDR1 ENHRY, CDR2 SYGVKD. The V and J ends lost 4 bases and 1 base respectively, with 18 bases between them. The CDR3 DNA follows: TGTGCCATCAGTGTTTTACGTCGGGTGGAGGGCACAGATACGCAGTATTTT. Residues: CAISVLRRVEGTDTQYF.

This clonotype was counted at least ten times. The V gene is TRBV20-1, the J gene TRBJ2-7; 16 bases agree with TRBD2. V shed 3 bases and J 5 bases; nucleotides not matched to a gene: 4. Germline CDR1 DFQATT, CDR2 SNEGSKA (reference sequence). The CDR3 consists of 15 residues. The CDR3 spells CSASLGLAGGHEQYF. CDR3 nucleotide sequence: TGCAGTGCTAGCCTGGGACTAGCGGGGGGGCACGAGCAGTACTTC.

This clonotype was picked up a small number of times. The genes are TRBV3-1 and TRBJ2-1; unclear D gene. The CDR3 loop spans 12 amino acids. The V gene's germline CDR1 is LGHDT and CDR2 YNNKEL (reference sequence). V was pared by 0 bases and J by 8 bases, with 5 bases between. The CDR3 region has the DNA TGTGCCAGCAGCCAAGATTGGGATGAGCAGTTCTTC. Translation: CASSQDWDEQFF.

This clonotype has just a few counts. V and J are TRBV27 and TRBJ1-4; 7 bases are shared with TRBD1. Germline CDR1 and CDR2: MNHEY and SMNVEV (reference sequence). CDR3 length: 14 residues. Germline trimming cut 8 bases from V and 4 bases from J; bases unmatched to any gene: 7. CDR3 residues: CASADRASNEKLFF. CDR3 DNA: TGTGCCAGCGCCGACAGGGCAAGTAATGAAAAACTGTTTTTT. The whole variable domain, filled in from reference TRBV27 and TRBJ1-4, reads EAQVTQNPRYLITVTGKKLTVTCSQNMNHEYMSWYRQDPGLGLRQIYYSMNVEVTDKGDVPEGYKVSRKEKRNFPLILESPSPNQTSLYFCASADRASNEKLFFGSGTQLSVL.

V is TRBV18 and J is TRBJ2-7; 7 nucleotides agree with TRBD1. This CDR3 spans 16 amino acids. Per the germline V gene, CDR1 is KGHSH and CDR2 is LQKENI. V trimming: 4 bases; J trimming: 1 base; junction bases outside the gene matches: 10. DNA of the CDR3: TGTGCCAGCTCACTAGGCGAAGGGGGCCGGTCCTACGAGCAGTACTTC. This translates into CASSLGEGGRSYEQYF.

This clonotype was observed a few times. The rearrangement uses TRBV27 and TRBJ2-4; D could derive from TRBD1 or TRBD2 (5 bases each). The CDR3 runs 12 residues. V was pared by 10 bases and J by 8 bases, with 15 bases between. Per the germline V gene, CDR1 is MNHEY and CDR2 is SMNVEV (reference sequence). The chain's CDR3 is CATLPTGHIQYF. The CDR3 region has the DNA TGTGCCACTCTCCCCACGGGGCACATTCAGTACTTC.

This clonotype was seen a few times. V usage is TRBV20-1 and J usage is TRBJ2-1; 9 nucleotides line up with TRBD2. With V trimmed by 6 bases and J by 2 bases, 17 bases remained unmatched. The germline CDR1 and CDR2 sequences are DFQATT and SNEGSKA (reference sequence). This CDR3 spans 18 amino acids. The CDR3 DNA sequence: TGCAGTGCCCATCCCCGGATAGCGGGGGTAGGGACCTACAATGAGCAGTTCTTC. This translates into CSAHPRIAGVGTYNEQFF.

The chain couples TRBV11-1 to TRBJ2-5; 7 positions match TRBD1. This CDR3 is built from 18 residues. Losses at the gene ends were 1 base for V and 4 bases for J; bases not matched to a gene: 15. Germline V gene lookup returns CDR1 SGHAT and CDR2 FQDESV (reference sequence). The CDR3 DNA follows: TGTGCCAGCAGCTTAGGTATGGGGACAGCGCTAGTTCGAGAGACCCAGTACTTC. Amino acids: CASSLGMGTALVRETQYF.

The chain employs TRBV5-5 and TRBJ1-2; 7 nucleotides line up with TRBD1. V shed 4 bases, J shed 0 bases, and the junction held 6 bases outside the gene matches. The CDR3 has 15 residues. Germline CDR1 SGHKS, CDR2 YYEKEE (reference sequence). CDR3 bases: TGTGCCAGCAGCACTAGGGACAGAGCTAACTATGGCTACACCTTC. This gives the protein CASSTRDRANYGYTF.

The V gene is TRBV7-6, the J gene TRBJ2-6; D remains unclear. From germline, CDR1 is SGHVS and CDR2 FNYEAQ. With 8 bases removed from V and 0 bases from J, the gap between germline ends came to 8 bases. CDR3 length: 14 residues. The CDR3 loop is CASAPRSGANVLTF. In nucleotides, the CDR3 is TGTGCCAGCGCCCCACGCTCTGGGGCCAACGTCCTGACTTTC.

This chain connects TRBV24-1 to TRBJ2-4, with D tentatively TRBD1 (6 bases). CDR3 size: 18 residues. Germline values: CDR1 KGHDR, CDR2 SFDVKD. Between the trimmed V and J ends, which lost 0 bases and 1 base, there was a span of 15 bases. CDR3 in DNA: TGTGCCACCAGTGATTTGTCTGCAGGGGCTAGGGCCAAAAACATTCAGTACTTC. This sequence encodes CATSDLSAGARAKNIQYF.

The gene calls are TRBV27 and TRBJ2-7; 7 nucleotides line up with TRBD1. This CDR3 has 15 amino acids. V trimming: 5 bases; J trimming: 3 bases; junction bases outside the gene matches: 10. CDR1 is MNHEY and CDR2 is SMNVEV in the germline V gene (reference sequence). The DNA of the CDR3 is TGTGCCAGCAGTACTAACCGGGGACAGAGCTACGAGCAGTACTTC. Its translation: CASSTNRGQSYEQYF.

This clonotype was observed a handful of times. The chain employs TRBV7-2 and TRBJ2-1; no clear D gene. The CDR3 contains 13 residues. V lost 4 bases to trimming and J lost 3 bases, with 7 bases between them. Germline V gives CDR1 SGHTA, CDR2 FQGNSA. The CDR3, as DNA: TGTGCCAGCAGCTCCTTAAGCTACAATGAGCAGTTCTTC. Translating gives CASSSLSYNEQFF.

This clonotype was detected a few times. This chain links TRBV4-2 with TRBJ2-3, with 10 bases aligning to TRBD2. This CDR3 region has 17 residues. The trim removed 3 bases at V and 0 bases at J, leaving 6 bases unmatched. The germline V gene has CDR1 LGHNA and CDR2 YNFKEQ. DNA for the CDR3: TGTGCCAGCAGCCAGTTAGCGGGGGGAGGAAGCACAGATACGCAGTATTTT. Protein: CASSQLAGGGSTDTQYF.

This chain joins TRBV10-3 and TRBJ1-1; TRBD1 matches at 8 bases. V gave up 9 bases and J gave up 3 bases; unmatched junction bases: 6. Per germline, CDR1 ENHRY and CDR2 SYGVKD. This CDR3 is built from 13 residues. CDR3 loop: CAIDRGMDTEAFF. In DNA form, the CDR3 reads TGTGCCATTGACAGGGGAATGGACACTGAAGCTTTCTTT.

The table lists this clonotype with a few counts. The chain has TRBV9 and TRBJ2-1; D remains ambiguous. The germline gives CDR1 SGDLS, CDR2 YYNGEE. The CDR3 covers 15 residues. With 4 bases removed from V and 2 bases from J, the gap between germline ends came to 13 bases. The CDR3 spells CASSPSPRTYNEQFF. The CDR3 DNA is TGTGCCAGCAGCCCAAGCCCCCGGACCTACAATGAGCAGTTCTTC.